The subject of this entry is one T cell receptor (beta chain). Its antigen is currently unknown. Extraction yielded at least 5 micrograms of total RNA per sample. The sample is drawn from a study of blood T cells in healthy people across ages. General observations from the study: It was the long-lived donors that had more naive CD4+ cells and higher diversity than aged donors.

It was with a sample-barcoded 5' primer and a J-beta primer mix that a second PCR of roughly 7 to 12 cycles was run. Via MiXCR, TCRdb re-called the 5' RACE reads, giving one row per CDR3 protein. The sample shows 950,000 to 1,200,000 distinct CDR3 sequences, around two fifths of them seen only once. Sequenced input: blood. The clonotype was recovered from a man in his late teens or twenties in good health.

For the CDR3, the DNA is TGTGCCAGCAGCGCACTCCAAACAGGGGGCGCGGGGGCTTTCTTT. As protein: CASSALQTGGAGAFF. The V call is TRBV9, the J call TRBJ1-1, with 9 bases matching TRBD1. The germline gives CDR1 SGDLS, CDR2 YYNGEE. Trimming removed 3 bases from V and 11 bases from J; junction bases left unmatched: 14. The CDR3 runs to 15 residues.